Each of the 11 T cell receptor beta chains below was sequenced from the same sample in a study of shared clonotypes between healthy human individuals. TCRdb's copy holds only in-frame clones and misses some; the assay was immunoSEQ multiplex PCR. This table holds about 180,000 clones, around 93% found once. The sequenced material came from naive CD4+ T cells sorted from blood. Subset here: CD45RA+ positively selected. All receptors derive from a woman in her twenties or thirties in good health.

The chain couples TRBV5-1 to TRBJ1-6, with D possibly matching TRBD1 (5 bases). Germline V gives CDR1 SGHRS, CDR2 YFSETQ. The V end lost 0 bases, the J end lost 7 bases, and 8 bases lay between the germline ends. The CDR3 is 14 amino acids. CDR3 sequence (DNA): TGCGCCAGCAGCTTGGACAGGAGCAATTCACCCCTCCACTTT. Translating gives CASSLDRSNSPLHF.

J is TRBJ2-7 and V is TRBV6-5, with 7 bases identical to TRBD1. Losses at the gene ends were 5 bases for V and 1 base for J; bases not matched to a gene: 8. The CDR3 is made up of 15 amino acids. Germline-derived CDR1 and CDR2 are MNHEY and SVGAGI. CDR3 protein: CASSLGTDLSYEQYF. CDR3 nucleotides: TGTGCCAGCAGTCTCGGGACAGACCTATCCTACGAGCAGTACTTC.

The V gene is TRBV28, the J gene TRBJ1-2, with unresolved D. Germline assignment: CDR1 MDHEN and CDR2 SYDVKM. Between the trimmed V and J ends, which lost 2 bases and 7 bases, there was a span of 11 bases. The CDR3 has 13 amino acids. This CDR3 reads CASSLSLTFGYTF. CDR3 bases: TGTGCCAGCAGTTTAAGTCTGACGTTTGGCTACACCTTC.

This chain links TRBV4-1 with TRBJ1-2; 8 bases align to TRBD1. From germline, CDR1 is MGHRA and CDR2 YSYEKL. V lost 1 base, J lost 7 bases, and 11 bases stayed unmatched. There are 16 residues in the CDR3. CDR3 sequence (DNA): TGCGCCAGCAGCCAAGTAACAGAGGGACAGGTGGCTGGCTACACCTTC. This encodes CASSQVTEGQVAGYTF.

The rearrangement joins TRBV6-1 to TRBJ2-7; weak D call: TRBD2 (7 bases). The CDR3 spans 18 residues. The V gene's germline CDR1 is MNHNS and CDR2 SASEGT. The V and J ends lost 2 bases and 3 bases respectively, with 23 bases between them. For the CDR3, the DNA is TGTGCCAGCAGTGAAAGGGGGGGTGGGGGGCCGGAGGGCTACGAGCAGTACTTC. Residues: CASSERGGGGPEGYEQYF.

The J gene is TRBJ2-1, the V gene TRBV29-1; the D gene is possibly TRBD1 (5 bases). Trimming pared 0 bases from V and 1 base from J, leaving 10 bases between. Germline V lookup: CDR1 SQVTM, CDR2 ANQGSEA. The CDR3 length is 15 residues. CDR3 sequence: CSVEDRVWSYNEQFF. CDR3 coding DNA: TGCAGCGTTGAAGACAGGGTATGGTCCTACAATGAGCAGTTCTTC.

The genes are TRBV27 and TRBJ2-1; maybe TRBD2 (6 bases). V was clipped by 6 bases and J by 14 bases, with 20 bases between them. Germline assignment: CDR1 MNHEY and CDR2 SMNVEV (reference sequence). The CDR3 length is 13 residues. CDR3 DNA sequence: TGTGCCAGCAGGCCCCTTGCGGGGTGGGTGGAGTTCTTC. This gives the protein CASRPLAGWVEFF.

CDR3 in amino acids: CASSLTGYQPQHF. The CDR3 DNA sequence: TGTGCCAGCAGTTTAACGGGCTATCAGCCCCAGCATTTT. The J gene is TRBJ1-5, the V gene TRBV27; D remains ambiguous. The V gene lost 2 bases and the J gene lost 5 bases, with 7 bases spanning the gap. Germline V gene sequence: CDR1 MNHEY, CDR2 SMNVEV (reference sequence). This CDR3 comprises 13 residues.

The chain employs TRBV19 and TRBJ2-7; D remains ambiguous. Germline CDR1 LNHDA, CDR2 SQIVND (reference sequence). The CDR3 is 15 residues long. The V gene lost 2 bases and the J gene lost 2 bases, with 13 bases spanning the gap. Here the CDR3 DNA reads TGTGCCAGTAGTATATTTTTGGAAACCGCCTACGAGCAGTACTTC. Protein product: CASSIFLETAYEQYF.

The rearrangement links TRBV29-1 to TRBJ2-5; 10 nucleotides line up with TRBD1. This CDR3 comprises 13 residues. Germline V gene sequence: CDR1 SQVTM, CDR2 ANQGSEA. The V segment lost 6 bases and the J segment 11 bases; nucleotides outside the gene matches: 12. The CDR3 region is CSVQRQGARGQYF. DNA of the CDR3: TGCAGCGTCCAAAGACAGGGGGCCAGGGGTCAGTACTTC.

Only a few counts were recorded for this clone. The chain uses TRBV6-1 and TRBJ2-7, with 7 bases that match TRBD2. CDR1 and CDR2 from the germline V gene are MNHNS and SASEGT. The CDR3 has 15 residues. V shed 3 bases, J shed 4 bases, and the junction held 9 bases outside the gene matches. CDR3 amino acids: CASSERREYEYEQYF. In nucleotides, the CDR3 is TGTGCCAGCAGTGAGAGGCGGGAGTATGAGTACGAGCAGTACTTC.